The next 7 T cell receptor beta chains were all read from a single sample in a study of human CD8 memory T cell subsets. TCR beta was sequenced from UMI-tagged 5' RACE libraries. TCRdb reprocessed the 5' RACE reads and reports one entry per CDR3 protein, with no DNA. The data include about 5,400 distinct CDR3 sequences; the top ten clones carry approximately 40%. The source material was CD8+ effector memory T cells (TEM) sorted from PBMCs. Subset denoted: effector memory CD8 T cells, CCR7- CD45RO+ CD95+. The receptors were gathered from a human donor in good health.

The chain has TRBV6-5 and TRBJ1-6; no DNA is available, so the TRBD1 call from TCRdb remains unchecked. CDR1 and CDR2 (germline): MNHEY, SVGAGI. The CDR3 sequence is 15 residues long. The CDR3 sequence is CASRTGQGFNSPLHF.

The V and J genes are TRBV6-5 and TRBJ1-4. This CDR3 spans 17 amino acids. Looked up from germline, CDR1 is MNHEY and CDR2 is SVGAGI. The CDR3 is CASSYGPFRPTNEKLFF.

The chain is built from TRBV25-1 and TRBJ2-2. This CDR3 is 15 amino acids long. Per germline, CDR1 MGHDK and CDR2 SYGVNS. Here the CDR3 reads CASSDHSGYTGELFF.

This sequence joins TRBV7-2 and TRBJ2-7. The CDR3 length is 14 residues. Germline assignment: CDR1 SGHTA and CDR2 FQGNSA. The CDR3 reads CASSLTGDGYEQYF.

The chain carries TRBV2 and TRBJ2-1; without DNA, the TCRdb call of TRBD1 cannot be checked. The germline gives CDR1 SNHLY, CDR2 FYNNEI. The CDR3 is 12 amino acids. Here the CDR3 reads CASRGQGLEQFF.

The CDR3 protein is CASSFTGRPYEQYF. The chain couples TRBV7-9 to TRBJ2-7. The CDR3 sequence is 14 residues long. Germline V gene data show CDR1 as SEHNR and CDR2 as FQNEAQ (reference sequence).

V gene TRBV6-5 combines with J gene TRBJ2-7; TCRdb selects TRBD1, and the lack of DNA leaves this call unchecked. Germline lookup yields CDR1 MNHEY and CDR2 SVGAGI. The CDR3 runs to 16 residues. The CDR3 sequence: CASSYSPTGTSYEQYF.